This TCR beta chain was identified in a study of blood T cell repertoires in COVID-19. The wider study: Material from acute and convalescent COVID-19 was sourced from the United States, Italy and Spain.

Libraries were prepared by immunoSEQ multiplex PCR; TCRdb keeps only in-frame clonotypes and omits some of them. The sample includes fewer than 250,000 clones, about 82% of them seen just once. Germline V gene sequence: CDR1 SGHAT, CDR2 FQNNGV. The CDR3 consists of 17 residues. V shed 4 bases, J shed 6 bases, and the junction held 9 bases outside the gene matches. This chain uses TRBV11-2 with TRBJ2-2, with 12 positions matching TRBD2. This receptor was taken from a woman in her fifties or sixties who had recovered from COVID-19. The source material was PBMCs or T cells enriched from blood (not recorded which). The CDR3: CASSSRTSGIPAGELFF. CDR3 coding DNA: TGTGCCAGCAGCTCCCGGACTAGCGGGATCCCCGCCGGGGAGCTGTTTTTT.